Listed below are T cell receptor beta chains from one sample, sequenced in a study of OX40 agonist ivuxolimab in advanced cancers. The data were produced by immunoSEQ multiplex PCR, yet TCRdb's version contains in-frame clones alone and is incomplete. The table shows 65,000 to 90,000 clones, with 92% occurring only once. This sample comprised CD4+ or CD8+ T cells sorted from blood, obtained in a trial of the OX40 agonist ivuxolimab. The origin of the receptors is an adult with an advanced solid tumor such as melanoma, head and neck, liver or kidney cancer. The CDR3 runs from the conserved cysteine through the conserved F or W. Fields, in order: clone size, J gene, V gene, D gene, CDR3 protein, CDR3 DNA. The D gene is left open where the match is weak. Size tells how often a clone was seen (once, few, many) or the class of an expanded clone, and some rows leave it out.

>-|TRBJ1-3|TRBV7-3|-
CASSRAGSGSGNTIYF
TGTGCCAGCAGCCGTGCGGGCTCTGGATCCGGAAACACCATATATTTT
>-|TRBJ2-5|TRBV5-1|TRBD1
CASSSGGGQGSQETQYF
TGCGCCAGCAGCTCCGGTGGGGGACAGGGGTCCCAAGAGACCCAGTACTTC
>-|TRBJ1-6|TRBV7-9|-
CASRTDLQGGNSPLHF
TGTGCCAGCAGGACGGACCTACAGGGAGGCAATTCACCCCTCCACTTT
>-|TRBJ2-2|TRBV11-2|TRBD1
CASSPTGQGFPGELFF
TGTGCCAGCAGCCCCACGGGACAGGGGTTTCCCGGGGAGCTGTTTTTT
>-|TRBJ2-7|TRBV9|TRBD2
CASSVTAGGLDEQYF
TGTGCCAGCAGCGTAACGGCGGGGGGCCTGGACGAGCAGTACTTC
>-|TRBJ2-2|TRBV7-9|TRBD1
CASSGGQRPGELFF
TGTGCCAGCAGCGGGGGACAGCGTCCCGGGGAGCTGTTTTTT
>-|TRBJ2-2|TRBV9|-
CASSQRGPNTGELFF
TGTGCCAGCAGCCAGAGAGGGCCGAACACCGGGGAGCTGTTTTTT
>-|TRBJ2-7|TRBV10-1|-
CASSEGRGGYYEQYF
TGCGCCAGCAGTGAAGGTCGAGGGGGATACTACGAGCAGTACTTC
>few|TRBJ2-1|TRBV27|TRBD2
CASSPGTSGGNEQFF
TGTGCCAGCAGTCCCGGGACTAGCGGGGGAAATGAGCAGTTCTTC
>once|TRBJ2-3|TRBV6-5|-
CASSYEYPGTDTQYF
TGTGCCAGCAGTTACGAGTACCCCGGCACAGATACGCAGTATTTT
>medium-sized|TRBJ2-1|TRBV9|TRBD2
CASSDPLGGGLGYNEQFF
TGTGCCAGCAGCGACCCTCTAGGCGGGGGGCTGGGGTACAATGAGCAGTTCTTC
>once|TRBJ2-1|TRBV5-4|-
CASSLSRGSGNEQFF
TGTGCCAGCAGCTTGTCCCGTGGCAGCGGCAATGAGCAGTTCTTC
>-|TRBJ2-3|TRBV27|TRBD2
CASSPGEGPDTQYF
TGTGCCAGCAGTCCCGGGGAGGGGCCAGATACGCAGTATTTT
>-|TRBJ2-3|TRBV21-1|-
CASSKKGREVADTQYF
TGTGCCAGCAGCAAAAAGGGCAGGGAAGTAGCAGATACGCAGTATTTT
>-|TRBJ2-7|TRBV7-2|TRBD1
CASQSDRSSYEQYF
TGTGCCAGCCAATCGGACAGGTCCTCCTACGAGCAGTACTTC
>once|TRBJ2-3|TRBV27|TRBD2
CASTERGGIDTQYF
TGTGCCAGCACCGAGCGGGGGGGTATAGATACGCAGTATTTT
>few|TRBJ1-5|TRBV27|-
CASSFGGAGQPQHF
TGTGCCAGCAGTTTCGGAGGGGCCGGGCAGCCCCAGCATTTT
>-|TRBJ1-1|TRBV4-1|-
CASSQGKQGNTEAFF
TGCGCCAGCAGCCAAGGTAAACAGGGGAACACTGAAGCTTTCTTT
>once|TRBJ2-1|TRBV10-1|-
CASRDPGTQFF
TGCGCCAGCAGGGACCCCGGGACTCAGTTCTTC
>-|TRBJ1-1|TRBV10-3|TRBD1
CAAKTGGGVANTEAFF
TGTGCCGCAAAAACAGGGGGCGGGGTTGCGAACACTGAAGCTTTCTTT
>few|TRBJ1-1|TRBV6-4|-
CASSAYVGTEAFF
TGTGCCAGCAGCGCCTATGTGGGCACTGAAGCTTTCTTT
>-|TRBJ1-6|TRBV4-1|-
CASSQEQRSYNSPLHF
TGCGCCAGCAGCCAAGAACAGCGCTCCTATAATTCACCCCTCCACTTT
>-|TRBJ1-1|TRBV11-1|TRBD1
CASSSVGTVDRETEAFF
TGTGCCAGCAGCTCCGTCGGGACCGTCGACAGGGAAACTGAAGCTTTCTTT
>-|TRBJ2-7|TRBV7-8|-
CASSLDHGGNYEQYF
TGTGCCAGCAGCTTAGACCACGGGGGCAACTACGAGCAGTACTTC
>-|TRBJ1-6|TRBV19|-
CASSTTGVAPLHF
TGTGCCAGTAGTACGACGGGAGTGGCACCCCTCCACTTT
>-|TRBJ2-1|TRBV27|TRBD1
CASSLSAGGSYNEQFF
TGTGCCAGCAGTTTATCGGCAGGGGGCTCCTACAATGAGCAGTTCTTC
>-|TRBJ2-1|TRBV10-2|-
CASRITGSNEQFF
TGCGCCAGCAGGATAACAGGGAGCAATGAGCAGTTCTTC
>-|TRBJ1-2|TRBV5-8|TRBD1
CASSFAQGDYGYTF
TGTGCCAGCAGCTTCGCCCAGGGGGACTATGGCTACACCTTC
>-|TRBJ2-3|TRBV6-4|TRBD1
CASSELPGQEPDTQYF
TGTGCCAGCAGTGAGTTACCGGGACAGGAGCCAGATACGCAGTATTTT
>-|TRBJ2-1|TRBV12-5|TRBD1
CASGLGTGARNEQFF
TGTGCTAGTGGTTTGGGTACAGGGGCAAGGAATGAGCAGTTCTTC
>-|TRBJ2-7|TRBV27|TRBD2
CASSLVSTGGFYEQYF
TGTGCCAGCAGTCTGGTTAGTACGGGGGGGTTCTACGAGCAGTACTTC
>-|TRBJ2-3|TRBV18|-
CASSPYTSSTDTQYF
TGTGCCAGCTCACCCTACACCTCTAGCACAGATACGCAGTATTTT
>few|TRBJ1-1|TRBV27|-
CASSFSMGTEAFF
TGTGCCAGCAGTTTTTCAATGGGGACTGAAGCTTTCTTT
>-|TRBJ2-2|TRBV9|TRBD2
CASSVHGRLAGGTGELFF
TGTGCCAGCAGCGTGCATGGCCGTCTAGCGGGAGGGACCGGGGAGCTGTTTTTT
>once|TRBJ2-1|TRBV7-8|-
CASSLKDYYNEQFF
TGTGCCAGCAGCTTGAAGGACTATTACAATGAGCAGTTCTTC
>-|TRBJ2-3|TRBV9|-
CASSGGGTGSDTQYF
TGTGCCAGCAGCGGAGGGGGGACCGGTTCAGATACGCAGTATTTT
>-|TRBJ2-7|TRBV27|TRBD1
CASSLDRAEQYF
TGTGCCAGCAGTTTAGACAGGGCCGAGCAGTACTTC